This T cell receptor (beta chain) was captured by sequencing in a study of OX40 agonist ivuxolimab in advanced cancers. Study overall: The study reported partial responses in three patients: one hepatocellular carcinoma, two cutaneous melanoma.

A remark on this clone: Antigen specificity is unknown.

Patients were ruled out by autoimmune disease history or systemic immunosuppression. Study conclusions and caveats: More expanded clones were seen, on average, in CD8+ T cells than in CD4+. It was also the case that some nonresponders had low normalized T-cell clonal expansion.

Assay: immunoSEQ multiplex PCR; the TCRdb copy retains only in-frame clones and omits some. This table has some 43,000 clones, approximately 84% appearing once. Sample: CD4+ or CD8+ T cells sorted from blood, taken in a trial of the OX40 agonist ivuxolimab. The clonotype was recovered from an adult with an advanced solid tumor such as melanoma, head and neck, liver or kidney cancer.

In DNA, the CDR3 is TGTGCCAGCAGCTTAACGACGGGACAGGGGTTTGAGCAGTTCTTC. Its protein product is CASSLTTGQGFEQFF. The chain links TRBV5-5 to TRBJ2-1; 10 bases fit TRBD1. The CDR3 has 15 residues. V shed 2 bases, J shed 9 bases, and the junction held 8 bases outside the gene matches. Germline lookup yields CDR1 SGHKS and CDR2 YYEKEE (reference sequence).